The rows below give T cell receptor beta chains drawn from one sample of a study of blood T cell repertoires in COVID-19. The protocol was immunoSEQ multiplex PCR, while the TCRdb copy is restricted to in-frame clones and leaves out a portion. The repertoire includes some 180,000 clones, about 80% of them detected once, and about 9% sits in the top ten. Material for sequencing was peripheral blood. These receptors all come from a woman aged 45-60 years with active or convalescent COVID-19. The CDR3 runs from the conserved cysteine through the conserved F or W. Fields, in order: V gene, J gene, clone size, D gene, CDR3 DNA, CDR3 protein. The D gene is left open where the match is weak. Size is stated for part of the rows, as once, few or many counts, or as a class when the clone is expanded.

TRBV6-6	TRBJ1-5	-	TRBD1	TGTGCCAGCAGCCCCCGACAGACAGGGGCTAATCAGCCCCAGCATTTT	CASSPRQTGANQPQHF
TRBV9	TRBJ1-6	-	TRBD1	TGTGCCAGCAGCCCCCTCGGACAGGGAGCTTCACCCCTCCACTTT	CASSPLGQGASPLHF
TRBV24-1	TRBJ1-5	-	TRBD1	TGTGCCACCAGTGATCCCACGACAGGGGGCTACAATCAGCCCCAGCATTTT	CATSDPTTGGYNQPQHF
TRBV14	TRBJ2-3	-	-	TGTGCCAGCAGCCAAGAACTGGGCTTTCTAGATACGCAGTATTTT	CASSQELGFLDTQYF
TRBV29-1	TRBJ2-2	-	TRBD2	TGCAGCGTTGTTCCGCGGGAGTTCACCGGGGAGCTGTTTTTT	CSVVPREFTGELFF
TRBV30	TRBJ1-2	once	-	TGTGCCTGGAGTGGGGGAGAGGGAGGGAACTATGGCTACACCTTC	CAWSGGEGGNYGYTF
TRBV7-6	TRBJ2-1	-	-	TGTGCCAGCAGCTTAGCCGGGGGTTACAATGAGCAGTTCTTC	CASSLAGGYNEQFF
TRBV19	TRBJ1-2	once	TRBD1	TGTGCCAGTAGGGACAGGCCCAATTCTCTAGATGGCTACACCTTC	CASRDRPNSLDGYTF
TRBV7-8	TRBJ1-2	-	-	TGTGCCAGCAGCCCGAGTGTGGGGGGGGATAATGGCTACACCTTC	CASSPSVGGDNGYTF
TRBV29-1	TRBJ2-7	-	TRBD1	TGCAGCGTTGCAGGGGACAGTAACTACGAGCAGTACTTC	CSVAGDSNYEQYF
TRBV19	TRBJ2-1	-	TRBD2	TGTGCCAGTAGTATAGACAGGGGGGGACTAGCGGGCTCCTACAATGAGCAGTTCTTC	CASSIDRGGLAGSYNEQFF
TRBV3-1/TRBV3-2	TRBJ2-2	-	TRBD2	TGTGCCAGCAGGGGAAGCGGGGGGAACACCGGGGAGCTGTTTTTT	CASRGSGGNTGELFF
TRBV5-1	TRBJ1-1	-	TRBD1	TGCGCCAGCAGCTGGGGACAGGGTCTGAACGCTGAAGCTTTCTTT	CASSWGQGLNAEAFF
TRBV5-6	TRBJ2-4	-	TRBD1	TGTGCCAGCAGCTTGGGTGGGACAGAAAACATTCAGTACTTC	CASSLGGTENIQYF
TRBV9	TRBJ1-2	few	-	TGTGCCAGCAGCCCCCGCGGGAGGGGAGGCTATGGCTACACCTTC	CASSPRGRGGYGYTF
TRBV28	TRBJ1-2	-	-	TGTGCCAGCAGGACAGGCTATGGCTACACCTTC	CASRTGYGYTF
TRBV28	TRBJ1-2	-	-	TGTGCCAGTTCGTCTTCGAGGTACGGCTACACCTTC	CASSSSRYGYTF
TRBV12-3/TRBV12-4	TRBJ1-1	-	-	TGTGCCAGCAGTCTCACAGAGAACACTGAAGCTTTCTTT	CASSLTENTEAFF
TRBV3-1/TRBV3-2	TRBJ1-1	-	-	TGTGCCAGCAGCCAAGGCTCAGTAAACACTGAAGCTTTCTTT	CASSQGSVNTEAFF
TRBV5-4	TRBJ2-5	-	-	TGTGCCAGCAACCCCCGGGGAGGCGCGGAGACCCAGTACTTC	CASNPRGGAETQYF
TRBV24-1	TRBJ1-2	-	TRBD1	TGTGCCACCGTCTCCGACAGGGCCGGAGTTCGCGGCTACACCTTC	CATVSDRAGVRGYTF
TRBV11-2	TRBJ2-3	-	-	TGTGCCAGCAGCTTAGAAACCCTAGTCCTAAGTACAGATACGCAGTATTTT	CASSLETLVLSTDTQYF
TRBV7-3	TRBJ1-2	-	-	TGTGCCAGCAGCTCCGGTCAGGGGTCGGGCTATGGCTACACCTTC	CASSSGQGSGYGYTF
TRBV5-1	TRBJ2-7	-	TRBD2	TGCGCCAGCAGCTTCAGCGGGGGAACCTACGAGCAGTACTTC	CASSFSGGTYEQYF
TRBV2	TRBJ1-1	few	TRBD1	TGTGCCAGCAGTGGAACAGGGGGCTTCACTGAAGCTTTCTTT	CASSGTGGFTEAFF
TRBV2	TRBJ1-1	once	-	TGTGCCAGCAGCACACAGGGTGGGAACACTGAAGCTTTCTTT	CASSTQGGNTEAFF
TRBV7-2	TRBJ1-6	-	-	TGTGCCAGCAGCTTAGGAGGGGAGGGTTCACCCCTCCACTTT	CASSLGGEGSPLHF
TRBV7-2	TRBJ1-1	-	-	TGTGCCAGCAGCTCCCAAGGACAAAACACTGAAGCTTTCTTT	CASSSQGQNTEAFF
TRBV28	TRBJ1-3	-	TRBD1	TGTGCCAGCAGTTTAGGACAGGGAACTGGAAACACCATATATTTT	CASSLGQGTGNTIYF
TRBV18	TRBJ1-3	-	TRBD1	TGTGCCAGCTCACGAGGACAGGGCTCTGGAAACACCATATATTTT	CASSRGQGSGNTIYF
TRBV30	TRBJ2-4	-	TRBD2	TGTGCCTGGAGTCGGGGTTTAGCGGGAGGAGGGGACATTCAGTACTTC	CAWSRGLAGGGDIQYF
TRBV19	TRBJ1-2	-	-	TGTGCCAGTACGGAGAATAACTATGGCTACACCTTC	CASTENNYGYTF
TRBV7-6	TRBJ1-1	-	-	TGTGCCAGCAGCATGTATACAGAAGGAGAAGCTTTCTTT	CASSMYTEGEAFF
TRBV6-2/TRBV6-3	TRBJ1-2	-	TRBD1	TGTGCCAGCAGTGAGGGGACAGGGTTTCATGGCTACACCTTC	CASSEGTGFHGYTF
TRBV30	TRBJ2-2	-	-	TGTGCCTGTTCGGTTACCGGGGAGCTGTTTTTT	CACSVTGELFF
TRBV6-6	TRBJ2-3	few	-	TGTGCCAGCAGTCCCGGGAGAGGGCGGGAAAACACAGATACGCAGTATTTT	CASSPGRGRENTDTQYF
TRBV21-1	TRBJ1-5	-	-	TGTGCCAGGGGGACAGGGCCATATAGCAATCAGCCCCAGCATTTT	CARGTGPYSNQPQHF
TRBV7-3	TRBJ2-7	few	TRBD2	TGTGCCAGCAGCCCGTACCCACTAGCGGGGGGGCCGGACGAGCAGTACTTC	CASSPYPLAGGPDEQYF
TRBV7-2	TRBJ2-1	-	TRBD2	TGTGCCAGCAGCTTAGCCCGAACAGGACTAGCGAGCTCCTACAATGAGCAGTTCTTC	CASSLARTGLASSYNEQFF
TRBV9	TRBJ1-6	-	TRBD1	TGTGCCAGCAGCAACCGGGACAGGAGTAATTCACCCCTCCACTTT	CASSNRDRSNSPLHF
TRBV28	TRBJ1-5	-	-	TGTGCCAGCAGTTTAGCTGGGGGACTAAATCAGCCCCAGCATTTT	CASSLAGGLNQPQHF
TRBV5-6	TRBJ1-3	-	TRBD1	TGTGCCAGCAGCTCGTTGACAGGGAGTGGAAACACCATATATTTT	CASSSLTGSGNTIYF
TRBV7-8	TRBJ2-1	-	TRBD1	TGTGCCAGCAGCGTTGACAGGGGCTCCTACAATGAGCAGTTCTTC	CASSVDRGSYNEQFF
TRBV28	TRBJ1-5	few	-	TGTGCCAGCAGTTTATTCTTACAGGACACCAATCAGCCCCAGCATTTT	CASSLFLQDTNQPQHF
TRBV21-1	TRBJ1-5	-	-	TGTGCCAGCAGAGGGCGGGAGGACCAGCCCCAGCATTTT	CASRGREDQPQHF
TRBV7-8	TRBJ2-5	-	TRBD2	TGTGCCAGCAGCTCCTCCGGGACTAGGGTCGAGACCCAGTACTTC	CASSSSGTRVETQYF
TRBV15	TRBJ2-1	-	TRBD2	TGTGCCACCAGCAGAGCCCATAGACTAGCGACCTACAATGAGCAGTTCTTC	CATSRAHRLATYNEQFF
TRBV9	TRBJ1-2	-	-	TGTGCCAGCAGCGGGGGGGTCTATGGCTACACCTTC	CASSGGVYGYTF
TRBV5-5	TRBJ2-1	-	-	TGTGCCAGCAGCCTGAACAGGAACGATGAGCAGTTCTTC	CASSLNRNDEQFF